This T cell receptor (beta chain) was retrieved from a study of T cells in Graves' hyperthyroidism and ophthalmopathy (dated by TCRdb to the late 2010s). About the full investigation: Peripheral blood was collected at initial diagnosis, before any treatment. In addition, the study compared T-cell repertoires in thyroid tissue and in blood from about 6 Graves' hyperthyroidism patients. To identify TCR V-J signatures that set the groups apart, the researchers used a discovery cohort of 90 to 100 patients, made up of some 41 with Graves' ophthalmopathy and about 60 with stable Graves' hyperthyroidism. After blood sampling, hyperthyroidism patients were treated with methimazole at a starting dose of 30 mg daily, and ophthalmopathy patients were treated with high-dose intravenous methylprednisolone. The 95 to 100 discovery patients were divided at random into training and test sets in a 7:3 ratio. Prospective prediction of ophthalmopathy was tested in an independent validation cohort of fewer than 20 hyperthyroidism patients and some 17 patients who later progressed to ophthalmopathy. The paper reports TCR Vbeta CDR3 sequencing of fewer than 150 peripheral blood samples: fewer than 50 ophthalmopathy, fewer than 85 hyperthyroidism and 17 progressor patients. The investigation overall reported the following: Sample size was not statistically predetermined, and blinding of investigators to group allocation was not performed. Ophthalmopathy was separated from stable hyperthyroidism by a 13 V-J signature model, with 87.88% sensitivity and approximately 81% specificity obtained in cross-validation and 80%/75% obtained in testing. Blood samples also contained most of the expanded thyroid clonotypes (frequency above 0.001), which suggests that blood repertoires may reflect thyroid immune responses. In validation, progression to ophthalmopathy was predicted by the model with 70% to 71% sensitivity and 72% to 85% specificity, a median of approximately 7.1 months before onset.

A patient counted as having stable Graves' hyperthyroidism if no progression to ophthalmopathy occurred over 18 months of follow-up. Hyperthyroidism patients were newly diagnosed, with disease duration under 2 months, and aged 18 to 65 years. Exclusion was applied to patients with uncontrolled infections, other autoimmune diseases, pregnancy or lactation. Clinical symptoms, serum thyroxine and TRAb, thyroid ultrasound, and orbital computed tomography formed the basis for the diagnoses. Ficoll-Paque density gradient centrifugation was used to isolate PBMCs from 10 ml of fresh peripheral blood. Total RNA was extracted using Trizol reagent, and RNA quality was assessed on an Agilent 2100 Bioanalyzer. For this chain, trimming is 5 bases at the V end and 9 bases at the J end, and the number of junction bases without a gene match is 6. The CDR3, from cysteine to phenylalanine, totals 12 residues. Left in the record is the CDR3 DNA by itself, 36 bases read in frame from the first base. CDR1 SGHKS and CDR2 YYEKEE are derived from the germline V gene (reference sequence).

Note on this clonotype: Its binding antigen is unknown. Within one base of it there is no much larger clone, and no base qualities were kept.

Amplification of TCR beta CDR3 regions was carried out from RNA transcripts. A first-round RT-PCR of the TCR CDR3 used the HTBI primer set with the Qiagen OneStep RT-PCR kit. The libraries were constructed in a second round of multiplex PCR and then size-selected and purified. Sequencing of the libraries was done on an Illumina HiSeq2000 using paired-end 100 bp reads. Processing in the source paper ran as follows. SOAPnuke was used to process the raw data, throwing out any read that contained adapters or uncalled bases, had a mean Phred below 15, or lacked an exact constant-primer or identifier match. High-quality paired reads were merged with COPE v1.2.5, and unique nucleotide sequences were defined as clonotypes. Clonotypes were aligned to IMGT TRBV, TRBD and TRBJ reference segments using MiTCR v1.1. The analysis included only V-J combinations with a frequency above 0.0001, which together covered 99% to 99.2% of the repertoires. The TCS score was defined as the ratio of F50 (clonal expansion) to E x V (chaos), calculated using BLOSUM62-based TCRdist between CDR3 peptides within each V-J. Welch's t-statistics and random forest reduced 450 to 600 V-J features to roughly 13, which were used in a naive Bayes classifier (R e1071). The raw public data were reprocessed by TCRdb itself: fastp quality trimming at Q25, MiXCR clonotype calling, in-frame beta chains only. Entries that share a CDR3 protein sequence are merged under the most common genes and DNA. TCRdb assigned the V and J calls; the authors' analysis was not used. Recorded for this sample are more than 300,000 distinct CDR3 sequences; approximately 15% of them occurred a single time. The top ten clonotypes cover under 30% of the sample.

This receptor was obtained from a woman under 40 with Graves' hyperthyroidism. Sequenced sample: blood. The chain is encoded by TRBV5-5 joined to TRBJ2-3, and 7 bases in between align with TRBD2. The DNA is as follows: TGTGCCAGCAGGTCGCGGGAGCACACGCAGTATTTT. It is translated as CASRSREHTQYF. When the CDR3 is completed using the reference TRBV5-5 and TRBJ2-3 genes on either side, the full variable domain is DAGVTQSPTHLIKTRGQQVTLRCSPISGHKSVSWYQQVLGQGPQFIFQYYEKEERGRGNFPDRFSARQFPNYSSELNVNALLLGDSALYLCASRSREHTQYFGPGTRLTVL.